This entry describes one TCR beta chain. A much bigger clone sits one base away, suggesting this may be a read error. This record belongs to a study of T cells after yellow fever vaccination. TCRdb itself ran the 5' RACE reads through MiXCR, one entry per CDR3 protein. The table shows some 350,000 distinct CDR3 sequences, with roughly 9.4% occurring only once. CDR3 length: 16 amino acids. Germline CDR1 reads ENHRY; CDR2 reads SYGVKD. This clonotype originated in a man aged 18 to 30 who received the YFV17D yellow fever vaccine. This chain links TRBV10-3 with TRBJ2-2, with D possibly called TRBD1 or TRBD2 (5 bases each). Sequencing used PBMCs, obtained on the day of the first yellow fever vaccination. The CDR3 region has the DNA TGTGCCATCACTTCGGGACGAATCATGAACAGCGGGGAGCTGTTTTTT. Protein sequence: CAITSGRIMNSGELFF.